This T cell receptor beta chain was retrieved from a study of CD8 T cells in Susac syndrome. Random-hexamer reverse transcription was applied to about 0.45 to 1 ug RNA. Amplification of TCR beta CDR3 spanned 54 Vbeta and 13 Jbeta via immunoSEQ multiplex PCR. Each CDR3 protein is one row after TCRdb ran MiXCR on the immunoSEQ multiplex PCR reads. The sample includes some 190,000 distinct CDR3 sequences, 90% to 95% of them seen just once. Germline CDR1 reads SNHLY; CDR2 reads FYNNEI. V lost 5 bases and J lost 5; bases outside the gene matches: 8. The CDR3 length is 15 residues. TEMRA cells were FACS-enriched, while CD8+ and CD4+ T cells were negatively isolated. As for this clonotype: Antigen: not known.

Study conclusions and caveats: TCR sequencing and HLA analysis covered a relatively small number of individuals.

This clonotype was sampled from a human donor in good health. Sequencing was done on a sample of CD4+ T cells from PBMCs. This chain connects TRBV2 to TRBJ2-3; 9 bases are shared with TRBD2. The CDR3 is CASSKLAGAGDTQYF. Written as DNA, the CDR3 is TGTGCCAGCAGTAAATTAGCGGGAGCGGGAGATACGCAGTATTTT.